This T cell receptor (beta chain) was sequenced for a study of lymphopenia after photon versus proton radiotherapy. Whole-study results and caveats: Oligoclonal CD8+ Temra expansion after nadir drove photon patients' diversity drop. Larger post-nadir TCR diversity loss correlated inversely with survival in deceased patients. Proton therapy kept repertoires fairly stable, unlike photons, which gained effector/memory cells.

The CDR3 is 12 amino acids. Per the germline V gene, CDR1 is LNHDA and CDR2 is SQIVND (reference sequence). J was trimmed by 9 bases and V by 4 bases; bases with no gene match: 2. In the case of this clone: What it binds is unknown.

This table comes from immunoSEQ multiplex PCR, and its TCRdb copy is limited to in-frame clones, with some not included. Of about 4,500 clones in the sample, roughly 73% were seen once. The rearrangement links TRBV19 to TRBJ2-1, with 8 positions matching TRBD2. This receptor was obtained from a man older than 75 with esophageal cancer. The material sequenced was peripheral blood, taken from a patient treated with proton-based radiotherapy. CDR3 sequence: CASSRAGGEQFF. The CDR3 DNA reads TGTGCCAGTAGTAGGGCGGGAGGTGAGCAGTTCTTC.